This paragraph covers one TCR beta chain sequence. This record belongs to a study of blood T cell repertoires in COVID-19. Overall study context: Acute and convalescent COVID-19 specimens originated in the United States, Italy and Spain. T cells, B-cell-depleted T cells, or PBMCs supplied cDNA or gDNA.

CDR3 length: 15 residues. CDR1 and CDR2 (germline): MNHEY, SMNVEV (reference sequence). V shed 7 bases, J shed 1 base, and the junction held 9 bases outside the gene matches. The method was immunoSEQ multiplex PCR; TCRdb's version includes in-frame clones alone and lacks a portion of them. Seen here are around 300,000 clones, around 90% observed once, and the top ten hold 2% to 3%. The V and J genes are TRBV27 and TRBJ2-7; 8 bases agree with TRBD2. Sequencing input: peripheral blood. The clonotype was recovered from a young man with active or convalescent COVID-19. CDR3 DNA: TGTGCCAGCACCTCACTTAGCGGGAAATCCTACGAGCAGTACTTC. The encoded protein is CASTSLSGKSYEQYF.